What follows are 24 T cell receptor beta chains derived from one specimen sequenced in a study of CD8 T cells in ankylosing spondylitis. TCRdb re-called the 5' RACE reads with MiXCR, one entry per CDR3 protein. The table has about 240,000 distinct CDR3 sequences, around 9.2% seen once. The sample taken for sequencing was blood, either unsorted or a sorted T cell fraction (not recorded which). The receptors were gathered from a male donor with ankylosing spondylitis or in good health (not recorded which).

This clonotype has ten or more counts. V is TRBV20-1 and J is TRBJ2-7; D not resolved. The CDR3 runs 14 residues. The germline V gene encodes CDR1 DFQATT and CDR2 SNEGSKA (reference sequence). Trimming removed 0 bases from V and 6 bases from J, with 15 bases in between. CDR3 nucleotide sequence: TGCAGTGCTAGAGATTCAGTCCCCGGTGGCGAGCAGTACTTC. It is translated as CSARDSVPGGEQYF.

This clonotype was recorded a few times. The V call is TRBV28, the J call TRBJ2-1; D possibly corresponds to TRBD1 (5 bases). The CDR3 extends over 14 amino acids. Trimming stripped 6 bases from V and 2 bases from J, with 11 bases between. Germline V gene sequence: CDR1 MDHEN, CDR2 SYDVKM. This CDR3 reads CASSPGNPYNEQFF. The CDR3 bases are TGTGCCAGCAGCCCAGGGAATCCCTACAATGAGCAGTTCTTC.

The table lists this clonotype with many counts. DNA for the CDR3: TGTGCCAGCAGTCTTACAGGTCGTGGAGGGGGCTACACCTTC. Its protein is CASSLTGRGGGYTF. This rearrangement joins TRBV6-1 to TRBJ1-2, with D perhaps matching TRBD1 (5 bases). The CDR3 runs to 14 residues. CDR1 is MNHNS, CDR2 SASEGT, per germline. V was shortened by 5 bases and J by 8 bases, with 18 bases between the two germline ends.

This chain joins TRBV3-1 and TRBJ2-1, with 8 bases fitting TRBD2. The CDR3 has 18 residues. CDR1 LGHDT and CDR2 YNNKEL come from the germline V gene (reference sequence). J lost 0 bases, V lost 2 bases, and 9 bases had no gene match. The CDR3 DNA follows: TGTGCCAGCAGCCAAAGGCTAGCGGGCCGTAGCTCCTACAATGAGCAGTTCTTC. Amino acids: CASSQRLAGRSSYNEQFF.

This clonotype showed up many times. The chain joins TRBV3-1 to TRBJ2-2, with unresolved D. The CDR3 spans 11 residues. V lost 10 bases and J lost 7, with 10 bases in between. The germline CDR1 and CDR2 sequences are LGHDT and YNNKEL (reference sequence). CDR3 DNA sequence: TGTGCCACCCGGTACCTCGGGGAGCTGTTTTTT. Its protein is CATRYLGELFF.

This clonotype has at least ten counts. CDR3 amino acids: CASSLDRGTTYEQYF. In DNA, the CDR3 is TGTGCCAGCAGCTTAGACCGGGGGACTACCTACGAGCAGTACTTC. The rearrangement uses TRBV7-2 and TRBJ2-7, with 7 bases aligning to TRBD2. CDR1 is SGHTA and CDR2 is FQGNSA in the germline V gene. The length of the CDR3 is 15 residues. V was clipped by 1 base and J by 2 bases; unmatched bases: 5.

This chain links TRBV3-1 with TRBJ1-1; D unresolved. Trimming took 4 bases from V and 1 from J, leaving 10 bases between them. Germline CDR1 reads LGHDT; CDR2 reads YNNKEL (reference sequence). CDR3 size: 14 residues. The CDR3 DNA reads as TGTGCCAGCAGCCCCCTGGAAGGGAACACTGAAGCTTTCTTT. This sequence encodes CASSPLEGNTEAFF.

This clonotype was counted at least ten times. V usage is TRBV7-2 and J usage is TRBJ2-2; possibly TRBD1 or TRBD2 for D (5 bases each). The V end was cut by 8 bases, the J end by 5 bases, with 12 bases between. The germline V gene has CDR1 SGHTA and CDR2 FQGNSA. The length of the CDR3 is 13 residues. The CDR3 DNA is TGTGCCAGCCCCAGGGAGCGGACCGGGGAGCTGTTTTTT. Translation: CASPRERTGELFF.

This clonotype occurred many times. The CDR3 spells CATSRDREGAVTGELFF. The CDR3 region has the DNA TGTGCCACCAGCAGAGATCGGGAGGGGGCTGTCACCGGGGAGCTGTTTTTT. The rearrangement uses TRBV15 and TRBJ2-2; TRBD2 is a possible D gene (8 bases). This CDR3 has 17 amino acids. V shed 0 bases and J shed 4 bases, with 15 bases lying between them. Germline V CDR1 and CDR2: LNHNV, YYDKDF (reference sequence).

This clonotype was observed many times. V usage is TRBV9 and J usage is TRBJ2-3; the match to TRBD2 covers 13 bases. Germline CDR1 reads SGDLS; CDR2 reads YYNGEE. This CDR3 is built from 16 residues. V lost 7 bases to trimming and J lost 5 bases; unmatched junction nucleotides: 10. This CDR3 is CASATGLAGVEDTQYF. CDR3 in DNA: TGTGCCAGCGCAACTGGACTAGCGGGAGTGGAAGATACGCAGTATTTT.

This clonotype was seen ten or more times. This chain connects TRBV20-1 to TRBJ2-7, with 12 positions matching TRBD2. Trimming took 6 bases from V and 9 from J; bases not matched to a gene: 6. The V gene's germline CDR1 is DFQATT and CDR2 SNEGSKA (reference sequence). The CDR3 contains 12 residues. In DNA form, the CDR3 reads TGCAGTGCACGGACTAGCGGGATGGTGCAGTACTTC. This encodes CSARTSGMVQYF.

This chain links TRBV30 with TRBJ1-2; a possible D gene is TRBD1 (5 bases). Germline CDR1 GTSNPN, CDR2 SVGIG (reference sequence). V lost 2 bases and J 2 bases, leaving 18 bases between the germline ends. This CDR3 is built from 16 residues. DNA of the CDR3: TGTGCCTGGAGTCGCCAGTCAGGGTTCCAAAACTATGGCTACACCTTC. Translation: CAWSRQSGFQNYGYTF.

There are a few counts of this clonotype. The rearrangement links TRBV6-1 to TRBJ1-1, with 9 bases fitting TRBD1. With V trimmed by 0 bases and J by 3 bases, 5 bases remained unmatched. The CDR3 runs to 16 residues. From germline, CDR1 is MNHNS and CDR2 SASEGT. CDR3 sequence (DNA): TGTGCCAGCAGTGAAGCGGGGACAGGGAGGGACACTGAAGCTTTCTTT. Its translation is CASSEAGTGRDTEAFF.

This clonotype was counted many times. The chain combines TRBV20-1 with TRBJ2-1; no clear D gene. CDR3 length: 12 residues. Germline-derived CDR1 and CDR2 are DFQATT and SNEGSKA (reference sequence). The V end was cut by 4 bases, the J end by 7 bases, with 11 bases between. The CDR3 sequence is CSAKQRVNEQFF. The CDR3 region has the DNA TGCAGTGCTAAACAAAGGGTGAATGAGCAGTTCTTC.

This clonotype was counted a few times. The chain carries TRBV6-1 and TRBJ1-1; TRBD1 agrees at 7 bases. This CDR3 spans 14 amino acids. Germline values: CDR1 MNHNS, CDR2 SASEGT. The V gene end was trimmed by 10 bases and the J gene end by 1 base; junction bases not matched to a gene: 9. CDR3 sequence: CATCRDSPNTEAFF. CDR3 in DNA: TGTGCCACCTGCCGGGACAGTCCGAACACTGAAGCTTTCTTT.

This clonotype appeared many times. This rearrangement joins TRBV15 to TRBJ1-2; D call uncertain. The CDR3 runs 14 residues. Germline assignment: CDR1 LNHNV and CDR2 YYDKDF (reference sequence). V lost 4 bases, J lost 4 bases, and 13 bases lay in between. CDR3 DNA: TGTGCCACCAGCAATAATCAAGCGGCCTATGGCTACACCTTC. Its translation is CATSNNQAAYGYTF.

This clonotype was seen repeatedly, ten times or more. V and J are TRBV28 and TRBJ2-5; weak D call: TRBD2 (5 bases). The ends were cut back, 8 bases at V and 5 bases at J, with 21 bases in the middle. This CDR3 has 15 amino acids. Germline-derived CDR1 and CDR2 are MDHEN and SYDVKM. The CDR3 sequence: CASLPLRETMETQYF. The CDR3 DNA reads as TGTGCCAGCCTCCCCCTCCGGGAAACAATGGAGACCCAGTACTTC.

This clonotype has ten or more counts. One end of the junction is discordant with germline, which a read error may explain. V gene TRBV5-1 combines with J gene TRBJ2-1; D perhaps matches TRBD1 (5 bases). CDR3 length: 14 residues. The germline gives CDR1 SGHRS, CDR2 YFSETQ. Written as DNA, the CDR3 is TGCGCCAGCAGCAAGGACACCTCCAACAATGAGCAGTTCTTC. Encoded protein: CASSKDTSNNEQFF. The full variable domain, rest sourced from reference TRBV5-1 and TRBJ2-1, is KAGVTQTPRYLIKTRGQQVTLSCSPISGHRSVSWYQQTPGQGLQFLFEYFSETQRNKGNFPGRFSGRQFSNSRSEMNVSTLELGDSALYLCASSKDTSNNEQFFGPGTRLTVL.

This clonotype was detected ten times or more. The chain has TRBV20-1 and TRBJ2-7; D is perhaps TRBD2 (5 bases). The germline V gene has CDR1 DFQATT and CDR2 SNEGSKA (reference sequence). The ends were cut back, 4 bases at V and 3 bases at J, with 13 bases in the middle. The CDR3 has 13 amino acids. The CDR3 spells CSATALEDYEQYF. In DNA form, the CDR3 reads TGCAGTGCTACGGCCCTGGAGGACTACGAGCAGTACTTC.

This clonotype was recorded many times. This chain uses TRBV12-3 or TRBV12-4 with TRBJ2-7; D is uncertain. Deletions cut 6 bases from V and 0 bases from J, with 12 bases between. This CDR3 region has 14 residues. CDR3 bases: TGTGCCAGCAGCTTCACCCCGAGCTCCTACGAGCAGTACTTC. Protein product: CASSFTPSSYEQYF.

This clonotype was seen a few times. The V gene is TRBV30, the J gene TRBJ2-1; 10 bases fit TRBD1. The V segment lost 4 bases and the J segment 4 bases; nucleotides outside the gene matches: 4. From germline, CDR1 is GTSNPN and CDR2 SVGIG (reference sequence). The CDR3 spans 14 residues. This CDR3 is CAWNMGQGYNEQFF. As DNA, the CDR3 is TGTGCCTGGAATATGGGACAGGGGTACAATGAGCAGTTCTTC.

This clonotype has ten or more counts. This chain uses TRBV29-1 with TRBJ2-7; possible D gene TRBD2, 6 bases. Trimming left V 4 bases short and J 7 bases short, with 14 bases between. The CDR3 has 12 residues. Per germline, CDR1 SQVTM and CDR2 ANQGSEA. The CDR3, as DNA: TGCAGCGTTGTCGTGACCGGAGGGGAGCAGTACTTC. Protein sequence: CSVVVTGGEQYF.

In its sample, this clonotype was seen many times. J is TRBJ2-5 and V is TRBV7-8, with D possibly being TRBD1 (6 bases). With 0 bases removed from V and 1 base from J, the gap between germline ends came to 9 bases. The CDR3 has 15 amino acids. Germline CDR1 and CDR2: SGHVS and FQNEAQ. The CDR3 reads CASSLAHRVQETQYF. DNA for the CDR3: TGTGCCAGCAGCTTAGCGCACAGGGTCCAAGAGACCCAGTACTTC.

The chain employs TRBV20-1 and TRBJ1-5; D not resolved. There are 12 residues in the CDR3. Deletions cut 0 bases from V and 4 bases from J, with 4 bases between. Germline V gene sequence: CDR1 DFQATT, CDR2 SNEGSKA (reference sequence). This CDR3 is CSARDLNQPQHF. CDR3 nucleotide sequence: TGCAGTGCTAGAGATCTGAATCAGCCCCAGCATTTT.